The rows below give T cell receptor beta chains drawn from one sample of a study of blood T cells in healthy people across ages. TCRdb re-analysed the 5' RACE reads in MiXCR, keeping a single row per CDR3 protein. The sample contains fewer than 2,000,000 distinct CDR3 sequences, 34% of which appear only once. Source material: blood. Source of these receptors: a woman younger than 45 in good health. Each CDR3 is given with its conserved first and last residue. A D gene is named only where the DNA matches it firmly. Clone sizes are given selectively: once, few, many, or a class where the clone is expanded.

J gene: TRBJ2-7
clone size: .
V gene: TRBV5-5
D gene: TRBD1
CDR3 protein: CASSPSRDRGREQYF
CDR3 DNA: TGTGCCAGCAGCCCGTCTCGGGACAGGGGGCGTGAGCAGTACTTC

J gene: TRBJ2-1
clone size: .
V gene: TRBV4-1
D gene: .
CDR3 protein: CASSQAKVLRNEQFF
CDR3 DNA: TGCGCCAGCAGCCAAGCAAAGGTTTTGAGGAATGAGCAGTTCTTC

J gene: TRBJ2-7
clone size: .
V gene: TRBV5-6
D gene: .
CDR3 protein: CAQRVHYEQYF
CDR3 DNA: TGTGCCCAGAGGGTCCACTACGAGCAGTACTTC

J gene: TRBJ1-2
clone size: .
V gene: TRBV27
D gene: .
CDR3 protein: CASSPLEGSYGYTF
CDR3 DNA: TGTGCCAGCAGTCCCCTTGAGGGCAGCTATGGCTACACCTTC

J gene: TRBJ1-5
clone size: few
V gene: TRBV20-1
D gene: .
CDR3 protein: CSAREGRGQPQHF
CDR3 DNA: TGCAGTGCTAGAGAGGGCAGGGGCCAGCCCCAGCATTTT

J gene: TRBJ1-6
clone size: few
V gene: TRBV4-1
D gene: .
CDR3 protein: CASSREGLGNSPLHF
CDR3 DNA: TGCGCCAGCAGCCGCGAGGGGCTGGGTAATTCACCCCTCCACTTT

J gene: TRBJ2-3
clone size: once
V gene: TRBV9
D gene: .
CDR3 protein: CASSVDGLDTRYF
CDR3 DNA: TGTGCCAGCAGCGTAGATGGCTTAGATACGCGGTATTTT

J gene: TRBJ1-1
clone size: .
V gene: TRBV5-1
D gene: TRBD1
CDR3 protein: CASRRTGTGTEAFF
CDR3 DNA: TGCGCCAGCAGGCGTACAGGGACAGGGACTGAAGCTTTCTTT

J gene: TRBJ2-3
clone size: .
V gene: TRBV20-1
D gene: TRBD2
CDR3 protein: CSARVAGGLTDTQYF
CDR3 DNA: TGCAGTGCTAGAGTCGCGGGGGGGCTAACAGATACGCAGTATTTT

J gene: TRBJ2-7
clone size: .
V gene: TRBV5-1
D gene: TRBD2
CDR3 protein: CASSLALDGLAGNYEQYF
CDR3 DNA: TGCGCCAGCAGCTTGGCCTTGGACGGACTAGCGGGAAATTACGAGCAGTACTTC

J gene: TRBJ1-2
clone size: .
V gene: TRBV20-1
D gene: .
CDR3 protein: CSAGDGNYGYTF
CDR3 DNA: TGCAGTGCGGGGGACGGTAACTATGGCTACACCTTC

J gene: TRBJ2-1
clone size: many
V gene: TRBV6-1
D gene: .
CDR3 protein: CASSSRTMNNEQFF
CDR3 DNA: TGTGCCAGCAGTTCTCGGACTATGAACAATGAGCAGTTCTTC

J gene: TRBJ2-7
clone size: .
V gene: TRBV20-1
D gene: .
CDR3 protein: CSAGMIGGYEQYF
CDR3 DNA: TGCAGTGCCGGAATGATTGGAGGCTACGAGCAGTACTTC

J gene: TRBJ2-5
clone size: .
V gene: TRBV5-1
D gene: .
CDR3 protein: CASSSILVIGETQYF
CDR3 DNA: TGCGCCAGCAGCTCAATACTAGTAATTGGAGAGACCCAGTACTTC

J gene: TRBJ1-2
clone size: .
V gene: TRBV20-1
D gene: TRBD1
CDR3 protein: CSAQGAGSYGYTF
CDR3 DNA: TGCAGTGCTCAGGGGGCGGGAAGCTATGGCTACACCTTC

J gene: TRBJ2-7
clone size: .
V gene: TRBV29-1
D gene: .
CDR3 protein: CSVGDSYPYEQYF
CDR3 DNA: TGCAGCGTTGGCGACTCATATCCCTACGAGCAGTACTTC

J gene: TRBJ2-3
clone size: .
V gene: TRBV5-1
D gene: TRBD2
CDR3 protein: CASSLRGLAGVIDTQYF
CDR3 DNA: TGCGCCAGCAGCTTGCGAGGACTAGCGGGAGTAATAGATACGCAGTATTTT

J gene: TRBJ2-1
clone size: .
V gene: TRBV5-1
D gene: TRBD2
CDR3 protein: CASSPPSAGGPSCEQFF
CDR3 DNA: TGCGCCAGCAGCCCCCCTTCGGCGGGAGGGCCATCGTGTGAGCAGTTCTTC

J gene: TRBJ1-2
clone size: .
V gene: TRBV14
D gene: .
CDR3 protein: CASSRSFYRRTDGYTF
CDR3 DNA: TGTGCCAGCAGCCGTTCGTTCTACCGGCGAACGGATGGCTACACCTTC

J gene: TRBJ2-7
clone size: .
V gene: TRBV9
D gene: TRBD1
CDR3 protein: CASSAGTESYEQYF
CDR3 DNA: TGTGCCAGCAGCGCCGGGACAGAATCCTACGAGCAGTACTTC

J gene: TRBJ1-2
clone size: few
V gene: TRBV6-6
D gene: .
CDR3 protein: CASSPDDYYGYTF
CDR3 DNA: TGTGCCAGCAGCCCCGATGATTACTATGGCTACACCTTC

J gene: TRBJ2-2
clone size: .
V gene: TRBV9
D gene: TRBD1
CDR3 protein: CASSVGQGVNTGELFF
CDR3 DNA: TGTGCCAGCAGCGTGGGACAGGGGGTGAACACCGGGGAGCTGTTTTTT

J gene: TRBJ1-2
clone size: many
V gene: TRBV18
D gene: .
CDR3 protein: CASSPEQGSHGYTF
CDR3 DNA: TGTGCCAGCTCACCAGAACAGGGTTCGCATGGCTACACCTTC

J gene: TRBJ2-5
clone size: .
V gene: TRBV7-7
D gene: TRBD2
CDR3 protein: CASSLGTSGSLVGETQYF
CDR3 DNA: TGTGCCAGCAGCTTAGGGACTAGCGGGAGTCTGGTTGGGGAGACCCAGTACTTC

J gene: TRBJ2-5
clone size: once
V gene: TRBV19
D gene: .
CDR3 protein: CASRFDGGAQPGTQYF
CDR3 DNA: TGTGCCAGTAGATTCGACGGTGGAGCCCAACCGGGGACCCAGTACTTC

J gene: TRBJ2-3
clone size: .
V gene: TRBV12-3/TRBV12-4
D gene: .
CDR3 protein: CASAQGTQYF
CDR3 DNA: TGTGCCAGCGCGCAGGGTACGCAGTATTTT

J gene: TRBJ2-1
clone size: .
V gene: TRBV5-1
D gene: TRBD2
CDR3 protein: CASSLASGNDGQFF
CDR3 DNA: TGCGCCAGCAGCTTGGCAAGCGGGAACGATGGGCAGTTCTTC

J gene: TRBJ1-6
clone size: few
V gene: TRBV7-6
D gene: .
CDR3 protein: CASSLGRLGSPLHF
CDR3 DNA: TGTGCCAGCAGCCTTGGGAGGTTGGGATCACCCCTCCACTTT

J gene: TRBJ2-7
clone size: few
V gene: TRBV12-3/TRBV12-4
D gene: .
CDR3 protein: CASSDTGTNYVYEQYF
CDR3 DNA: TGTGCCAGCAGCGATACCGGGACAAATTATGTTTACGAGCAGTACTTC

J gene: TRBJ2-7
clone size: .
V gene: TRBV12-3/TRBV12-4
D gene: .
CDR3 protein: CAGMASANYEQYF
CDR3 DNA: TGTGCCGGCATGGCCAGCGCAAACTACGAGCAGTACTTC

J gene: TRBJ2-1
clone size: many
V gene: TRBV29-1
D gene: TRBD1
CDR3 protein: CSGGPGQGKNEQFF
CDR3 DNA: TGCAGCGGAGGACCGGGACAGGGAAAAAATGAGCAGTTCTTC

J gene: TRBJ1-4
clone size: .
V gene: TRBV4-1
D gene: .
CDR3 protein: CASSQRFPATNEKLFF
CDR3 DNA: TGCGCCAGCAGCCAAAGGTTCCCTGCAACTAATGAAAAACTGTTTTTT

J gene: TRBJ2-1
clone size: .
V gene: TRBV2
D gene: .
CDR3 protein: CACSGAYNEQFF
CDR3 DNA: TGTGCCTGCAGTGGCGCTTACAATGAGCAGTTCTTC

J gene: TRBJ2-5
clone size: few
V gene: TRBV11-2
D gene: .
CDR3 protein: CASKTGVKETQYF
CDR3 DNA: TGTGCCAGCAAGACGGGGGTAAAAGAGACCCAGTACTTC

J gene: TRBJ2-5
clone size: .
V gene: TRBV6-5
D gene: .
CDR3 protein: CASSLGGWLAETQYF
CDR3 DNA: TGTGCCAGCAGTCTAGGAGGGTGGCTCGCGGAGACCCAGTACTTC

J gene: TRBJ2-5
clone size: .
V gene: TRBV5-1
D gene: TRBD1
CDR3 protein: CASKTDRGIASRETQYF
CDR3 DNA: TGCGCCAGCAAAACTGACAGGGGGATAGCCTCCCGGGAGACCCAGTACTTC

J gene: TRBJ1-4
clone size: .
V gene: TRBV6-2/TRBV6-3
D gene: .
CDR3 protein: CASSYLPTAADEKLFF
CDR3 DNA: TGTGCCAGCAGTTACCTCCCGACAGCCGCGGATGAAAAACTGTTTTTT

J gene: TRBJ2-3
clone size: once
V gene: TRBV7-3
D gene: TRBD2
CDR3 protein: CASSRLPLGEGTDTQYF
CDR3 DNA: TGTGCCAGCAGCCGGCTGCCCCTAGGGGAGGGGACAGATACGCAGTATTTT

J gene: TRBJ2-3
clone size: many
V gene: TRBV28
D gene: TRBD2
CDR3 protein: CASAIPSGRERADTQYF
CDR3 DNA: TGTGCCAGCGCCATTCCTAGCGGGAGGGAAAGGGCAGATACGCAGTATTTT

J gene: TRBJ1-6
clone size: few
V gene: TRBV6-6
D gene: .
CDR3 protein: CASRENSNLPLHF
CDR3 DNA: TGTGCCAGCCGAGAAAACTCTAACCTACCCCTCCACTTT

J gene: TRBJ1-6
clone size: .
V gene: TRBV13
D gene: TRBD1
CDR3 protein: CASSSTPGTAPGNSPLHF
CDR3 DNA: TGTGCCAGCAGCTCTACTCCCGGGACAGCCCCAGGAAATTCACCCCTCCACTTT

J gene: TRBJ2-5
clone size: .
V gene: TRBV5-1
D gene: TRBD2
CDR3 protein: CATRTLAEETQYF
CDR3 DNA: TGCGCCACCCGCACTCTAGCGGAAGAGACCCAGTACTTC

J gene: TRBJ2-5
clone size: few
V gene: TRBV9
D gene: TRBD2
CDR3 protein: CASSALAVEETQYF
CDR3 DNA: TGTGCCAGCAGCGCTCTAGCGGTGGAAGAGACCCAGTACTTC

J gene: TRBJ2-3
clone size: .
V gene: TRBV18
D gene: .
CDR3 protein: CASSRSAGSTDTQYF
CDR3 DNA: TGTGCCAGCTCACGATCCGCGGGAAGCACAGATACGCAGTATTTT

J gene: TRBJ2-7
clone size: .
V gene: TRBV12-3/TRBV12-4
D gene: .
CDR3 protein: CASSPLPGDNYEQYF
CDR3 DNA: TGTGCCAGCAGTCCCCTTCCAGGGGACAACTACGAGCAGTACTTC

J gene: TRBJ2-3
clone size: few
V gene: TRBV12-3/TRBV12-4
D gene: .
CDR3 protein: CASSALGLDTQYF
CDR3 DNA: TGTGCCAGCAGCGCCCTAGGGTTGGATACGCAGTATTTT

J gene: TRBJ1-2
clone size: .
V gene: TRBV7-9
D gene: .
CDR3 protein: CAQGEGYTF
CDR3 DNA: TGTGCCCAGGGAGAAGGCTACACCTTC

J gene: TRBJ2-2
clone size: .
V gene: TRBV5-1
D gene: TRBD1
CDR3 protein: CASFYSQDRGFTGELFF
CDR3 DNA: TGCGCCAGCTTTTATAGTCAGGACAGGGGATTCACCGGGGAGCTGTTTTTT

J gene: TRBJ2-1
clone size: many
V gene: TRBV4-1
D gene: TRBD2
CDR3 protein: CASSTSGRGGNEQFF
CDR3 DNA: TGCGCCAGCAGCACTAGCGGGAGAGGGGGCAATGAGCAGTTCTTC

J gene: TRBJ1-4
clone size: .
V gene: TRBV4-1
D gene: .
CDR3 protein: CASSPSIANEKLFF
CDR3 DNA: TGCGCCAGCAGCCCGTCGATAGCTAATGAAAAACTGTTTTTT

J gene: TRBJ2-3
clone size: few
V gene: TRBV7-3
D gene: TRBD1
CDR3 protein: CASSLDRARDTQYF
CDR3 DNA: TGTGCCAGCAGCCTAGACAGGGCAAGGGATACGCAGTATTTT

J gene: TRBJ2-3
clone size: .
V gene: TRBV27
D gene: .
CDR3 protein: CASLSSYRTTSTDTQYF
CDR3 DNA: TGTGCCAGCCTATCTTCCTACCGGACTACCAGCACAGATACGCAGTATTTT

J gene: TRBJ1-1
clone size: .
V gene: TRBV29-1
D gene: .
CDR3 protein: CSVVEGSWSTEAFF
CDR3 DNA: TGCAGCGTTGTTGAGGGTTCCTGGAGCACTGAAGCTTTCTTT

J gene: TRBJ2-3
clone size: .
V gene: TRBV28
D gene: .
CDR3 protein: CASSLLWLGSRARQVTDTQYF
CDR3 DNA: TGTGCCAGCAGTTTACTTTGGTTGGGGTCGCGGGCTAGGCAAGTTACAGATACGCAGTATTTT

J gene: TRBJ2-3
clone size: few
V gene: TRBV11-3
D gene: TRBD1
CDR3 protein: CASSGTADTQYF
CDR3 DNA: TGTGCCAGTTCCGGGACAGCCGATACGCAGTATTTT

J gene: TRBJ1-1
clone size: .
V gene: TRBV25-1
D gene: .
CDR3 protein: CASSDPHTEAFF
CDR3 DNA: TGTGCCAGCAGTGACCCTCACACTGAAGCTTTCTTT